A selection of T cell receptor beta chains follows, all from one sample in a study of vaccination and CD4 T cells after COVID-19. A single record per CDR3 protein comes from TCRdb applying MiXCR to the PCR reads. The data show some 8,300 distinct CDR3 sequences, over 30% seen once. These receptors' targets are unknown. The sequencing sample was made of CD4+ T cells from blood, cultured in vitro. The receptors originated from a human donor in good health. Both conserved end residues are part of each CDR3. The order of the fields is CDR3 protein, J gene, V gene, D gene. The D gene is left open where the match is weak.

CDR3aa: CASSRRLTDSNQPQHF; j_gene: TRBJ1-5; v_gene: TRBV19; d_gene: -
CDR3aa: CASRSRTGIGDEQYF; j_gene: TRBJ2-7; v_gene: TRBV7-8; d_gene: TRBD1
CDR3aa: CSALKPLHWTGTAMNTEAFF; j_gene: TRBJ1-1; v_gene: TRBV20-1; d_gene: TRBD1
CDR3aa: CASTSGFGSYNEQFF; j_gene: TRBJ2-1; v_gene: TRBV19; d_gene: -
CDR3aa: CASSLGPIYGYTF; j_gene: TRBJ1-2; v_gene: TRBV27; d_gene: -
CDR3aa: CASGFGSGTKPHF; j_gene: TRBJ1-6; v_gene: TRBV12-5; d_gene: -
CDR3aa: CASSLEATSGGNTGELFF; j_gene: TRBJ2-2; v_gene: TRBV7-6; d_gene: TRBD2
CDR3aa: CASSARGDNTEAFF; j_gene: TRBJ1-1; v_gene: TRBV6-1; d_gene: -
CDR3aa: CASSATVEQPQHF; j_gene: TRBJ1-5; v_gene: TRBV27; d_gene: -
CDR3aa: CASSLDYGGGFNNEQFF; j_gene: TRBJ2-1; v_gene: TRBV7-8; d_gene: TRBD2
CDR3aa: CAHTDTNTGELFF; j_gene: TRBJ2-2; v_gene: TRBV7-8; d_gene: -
CDR3aa: CASSEAGDPIGEQFF; j_gene: TRBJ2-1; v_gene: TRBV6-1; d_gene: -
CDR3aa: CSASRYNYGYTF; j_gene: TRBJ1-2; v_gene: TRBV20-1; d_gene: -
CDR3aa: CSARPLTDTQYF; j_gene: TRBJ2-3; v_gene: TRBV20-1; d_gene: -
CDR3aa: CASSYSRDATEAFF; j_gene: TRBJ1-1; v_gene: TRBV6-5; d_gene: -